This T cell receptor beta chain derives from a study of T cells expressing NK-cell markers. Background on the study: All TCR beta repertoires analysed originated from sorted CD3+CD56+NKG2C+, CD3+CD56+NKG2C- and CD3+CD56-NKG2C+ T cells. The study sequenced eight donors, seven HCMV-seropositive and one seronegative. The study's findings and limits: Clarity on HCMV specificity was lacking for the expanded NKG2C+ T cell clones.

For each CDR3 protein, TCRdb gives one entry from its re-call of the 5' RACE reads, without DNA. This sample's clone table lists 200,000 to 300,000 distinct CDR3 sequences. CDR3 length: 16 amino acids. CDR1 DFQATT and CDR2 SNEGSKA come from the germline V gene (reference sequence). As regards this clonotype: Its specificity is not known.

Sequencing used blood T cells: a sorted CD56 or NKG2C T cell subset, CD4+ or CD8+ T cells, or bulk PBMC T cells (not recorded which). This TCR was recovered from a woman aged 18-70 years in good health. The V and J genes are TRBV20-1 and TRBJ2-7; without DNA, the TCRdb call of TRBD1 cannot be checked. The CDR3 reads CSARPSHTGSTYEQYF.